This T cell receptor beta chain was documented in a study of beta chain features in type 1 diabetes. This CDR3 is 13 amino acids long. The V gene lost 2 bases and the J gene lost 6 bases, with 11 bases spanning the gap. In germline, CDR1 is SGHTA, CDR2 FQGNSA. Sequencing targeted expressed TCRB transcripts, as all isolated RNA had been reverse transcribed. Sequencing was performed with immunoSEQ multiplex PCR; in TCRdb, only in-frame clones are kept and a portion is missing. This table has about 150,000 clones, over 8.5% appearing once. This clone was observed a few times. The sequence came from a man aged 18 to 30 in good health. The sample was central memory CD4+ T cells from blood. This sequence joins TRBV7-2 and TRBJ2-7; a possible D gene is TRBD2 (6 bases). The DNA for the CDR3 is TGTGCCAGCAGCTTACGCGGGGTGGGCGAGCAGTACTTC. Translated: CASSLRGVGEQYF.